The clone carrying this TCR beta chain was recorded a few times. The source of the sample is a study of T-cell memory formation after mild COVID-19. Using its own MiXCR run on the 5' RACE reads, TCRdb lists one record per CDR3 protein. This table holds about 130,000 distinct CDR3 sequences, about 18% found once. Per the germline V gene, CDR1 is SGHNT and CDR2 is YYREEE (reference sequence). This CDR3 spans 12 amino acids. Trimming left V 0 bases short and J 4 bases short, with 4 bases between. The sequenced material came from PBMCs or a T cell subset sorted from them (not recorded which). The receptor's source is a man in his late teens or twenties who had mild COVID-19 (a few samples of this study predate the infection). Cell type and time point are not known. The J gene is TRBJ1-2, the V gene TRBV5-4; D gene ambiguous. The CDR3 bases are TGTGCCAGCAGCTTGGAGTCCTATGGCTACACCTTC. This translates into CASSLESYGYTF. The entire variable domain, with the rest obtained from reference TRBV5-4 and TRBJ1-2, is as follows: ETGVTQSPTHLIKTRGQQVTLRCSSQSGHNTVSWYQQALGQGPQFIFQYYREEENGRGNFPPRFSGLQFPNYSSELNVNALELDDSALYLCASSLESYGYTFGSGTRLTVV.